These 26 T cell receptor beta chains share one sample of origin, sequenced in a study of T cells in Graves' hyperthyroidism and ophthalmopathy (dated by TCRdb to between 2018 and 2021). Library preparation used multiplex PCR. TCRdb shows the sequencer as Illumina HiSeq 2000. The TCR beta CDR3 regions were amplified from the RNA transcripts. For the first round of RT-PCR on the TCR CDR3, the HTBI primer set was used together with the Qiagen OneStep RT-PCR kit. TCRdb reprocessing: public reads trimmed at Q25 with fastp, clones called with MiXCR, in-frame beta chains kept. Here each entry gathers all rows of one CDR3 protein and keeps the most common genes and DNA. Within this sample are about 96,000 distinct CDR3 sequences, with roughly 56% of them counted one time only. The ten largest clones take up 27% of the sample. The sequenced sample consisted of blood. These receptors originate from a woman aged 40 to 49 with Graves' hyperthyroidism.

The chain links TRBV25-1 to TRBJ1-1, with 8 bases aligning to TRBD1. The J segment lost 8 bases and the V segment lost 4 bases, leaving 9 bases of the junction unmatched. Germline V gives CDR1 MGHDK, CDR2 SYGVNS. The CDR3 is 14 amino acids. CDR3 nucleotides: TGTGCCAGCAGTGTGACAGGGGCCGTTGGGGAAGCTTTCTTT. Translation gives CASSVTGAVGEAFF. The variable domain in full, with the rest retrieved from reference TRBV25-1 and TRBJ1-1, is EADIYQTPRYLVIGTGKKITLECSQTMGHDKMYWYQQDPGMELHLIHYSYGVNSTEKGDLSSESTVSRIRTEHFPLTLESARPSHTSQYLCASSVTGAVGEAFFGQGTRLTVV.

The chain couples TRBV6-2 or TRBV6-3 to TRBJ2-7, with D possibly TRBD2 on 6 matching bases. V lost 5 bases, J lost 5 bases, and 25 bases lay in between. Per germline, CDR1 MNHEY and CDR2 SVGEGT. CDR3 length: 17 residues. The CDR3 spells CASSPNRREALNHEQYF. In DNA form, the CDR3 reads TGTGCCAGCAGTCCCAACCGGAGGGAAGCCCTGAATCACGAGCAGTACTTC.

J is TRBJ1-6 and V is TRBV29-1; TRBD1 matches at 12 bases. Per the germline V gene, CDR1 is SQVTM and CDR2 is ANQGSEA. This CDR3 is 12 amino acids long. J gave up 13 bases and V 6 bases, and 4 bases lay outside the gene matches. Written as DNA, the CDR3 is TGCAGCGTCATGGGACAGGGGGCGCCCCTCCACTTT. Protein product: CSVMGQGAPLHF.

This clonotype has at least ten counts. The J gene is TRBJ1-6, the V gene TRBV7-2, with 9 bases fitting TRBD1. Germline V gives CDR1 SGHTA, CDR2 FQGNSA. J lost 5 bases, V lost 5 bases, and 4 bases had no gene match. CDR3 length: 15 residues. Here the CDR3 reads CASSLGQGNNSPLHF. CDR3 nucleotide sequence: TGTGCCAGCAGCCTCGGACAGGGGAATAATTCACCCCTCCACTTT. Filled out from reference TRBV7-2 and TRBJ1-6, the complete variable domain reads GAGVSQSPSNKVTEKGKDVELRCDPISGHTALYWYRQSLGQGLEFLIYFQGNSAPDKSGLPSDRFSAERTGGSVSTLTIQRTQQEDSAVYLCASSLGQGNNSPLHFGNGTRLTVT.

This clonotype was detected a few times. The rearrangement uses TRBV20-1 and TRBJ2-7; 7 nucleotides match TRBD2. The CDR3 is made up of 17 amino acids. Looked up from germline, CDR1 is DFQATT and CDR2 is SNEGSKA (reference sequence). J lost 0 bases, V lost 3 bases, and 14 bases had no gene match. For the CDR3, the DNA is TGCAGTGCTAGCGCCGGTGGGGGGGTAACCTTCTCCTACGAGCAGTACTTC. Amino acid sequence: CSASAGGGVTFSYEQYF.

A note on this clonotype: This may arise from a read error, as a much more abundant clone is one base away. The chain joins TRBV12-3 or TRBV12-4 to TRBJ1-2; tentative D call: TRBD1 (5 bases). This CDR3 comprises 13 residues. Here the CDR3 reads CASSWDGIYGCTF. The CDR3 bases are TGTGCCAGCAGTTGGGACGGAATCTATGGCTGCACCTTC.

This clonotype was seen ten or more times. This CDR3 is CRAGRNTEAFF. For the CDR3, the DNA is TGCAGGGCAGGGCGGAACACTGAAGCTTTCTTT. The rearrangement joins TRBV20-1 to TRBJ1-1; D is perhaps TRBD1 (5 bases). Per the germline V gene, CDR1 is DFQATT and CDR2 is SNEGSKA (reference sequence). This CDR3 contains 11 residues.

The chain recombines TRBV11-1 with TRBJ2-5; 10 bases map to TRBD1. This CDR3 has 15 amino acids. CDR1 and CDR2 (germline): SGHAT, FQDESV (reference sequence). V lost 5 bases to trimming and J lost 5 bases; unmatched junction nucleotides: 8. CDR3 nucleotides: TGTGCCAGCAGCCACCCCAGGACAGGGGGGGAGACCCAGTACTTC. Translating gives CASSHPRTGGETQYF.

This clonotype has a count of ten or more. V usage is TRBV15 and J usage is TRBJ1-5; D not resolved. The CDR3 contains 16 residues. V gave up 0 bases and J gave up 6 bases, with 15 bases separating them. The V gene's germline CDR1 is LNHNV and CDR2 YYDKDF (reference sequence). The CDR3 coding sequence is TGTGCCACCAGCAGAGATACGTTAGGGCTTGGTCAGCCCCAGCATTTT. Encoded protein: CATSRDTLGLGQPQHF.

The gene calls are TRBV11-2 and TRBJ2-7; 10 nucleotides align to TRBD2. The CDR3 length is 16 residues. From germline, CDR1 is SGHAT and CDR2 FQNNGV. With V trimmed by 5 bases and J by 2 bases, 9 bases remained unmatched. The CDR3 spells CASSMTAGGGPYEQYF. The CDR3 DNA is TGTGCCAGCAGCATGACAGCGGGAGGGGGGCCCTACGAGCAGTACTTC.

This clonotype was detected ten times or more. The CDR3 loop reads CSAREGLAGGPGTQYF. For the CDR3, the DNA is TGCAGTGCTAGAGAGGGACTAGCGGGAGGGCCTGGGACCCAGTACTTC. The rearrangement links TRBV20-1 to TRBJ2-5; 16 nucleotides align to TRBD2. Germline loops: CDR1 DFQATT, CDR2 SNEGSKA (reference sequence). The CDR3 runs 16 residues. The trim removed 0 bases at V and 7 bases at J, leaving 5 bases unmatched.

The chain has TRBV5-4 and TRBJ2-5, with D perhaps TRBD1 or TRBD2 (7 bases each). V dropped 7 bases and J dropped 4 bases, with 23 bases sitting between them. CDR1 and CDR2 from the germline V gene are SGHNT and YYREEE (reference sequence). This CDR3 is built from 16 residues. In DNA form, the CDR3 reads TGTGCCAGCCGAAGCCAGGGGGAGGGAGCACGAGAGACCCAGTACTTC. Translated: CASRSQGEGARETQYF.

This clonotype was recorded a few times. This chain joins TRBV6-1 and TRBJ1-1; the D is unclear. V lost 6 bases to trimming and J lost 5 bases, with 10 bases between them. The germline gives CDR1 MNHNS, CDR2 SASEGT. The CDR3 length is 12 residues. CDR3 residues: CASRKPGTEAFF. DNA of the CDR3: TGTGCCAGCAGAAAACCGGGTACTGAAGCTTTCTTT.

This clonotype was counted ten times or more. The J gene is TRBJ2-5, the V gene TRBV7-8; D assignment may be TRBD1 or TRBD2 (5 bases each). Trimming removed 1 base from V and 5 bases from J, with 8 bases in between. The CDR3 covers 13 residues. Germline V gives CDR1 SGHVS, CDR2 FQNEAQ. The CDR3 DNA reads as TGTGCCAGCAGCTTAGGGGGCGGGGAGACCCAGTACTTC. As protein: CASSLGGGETQYF.

This chain connects TRBV10-3 to TRBJ1-2; 7 bases agree with TRBD1. With 6 bases clipped from V and 4 bases from J, the junction kept 14 bases outside the gene matches. The CDR3 sequence is 16 residues long. The germline V gene encodes CDR1 ENHRY and CDR2 SYGVKD. In nucleotides, the CDR3 is TGTGCCATCAGCAGCCAAGATTGGACAGGTTCCTATGGCTACACCTTC. It codes for CAISSQDWTGSYGYTF.

About this clonotype: At one of its ends the junction is not consistent with the germline gene, which may arise from a read error. This chain joins TRBV5-4 and TRBJ1-1; D may be TRBD1 (5 bases). The CDR3 is 15 residues long. Per germline, CDR1 SGHNT and CDR2 YYREEE (reference sequence). Here the CDR3 DNA reads TGTGCCAGCAGCCGTACGGCGGGACTGAACACTGAAGCTCTCTTT. Translating gives CASSRTAGLNTEALF.

The count of this clonotype is one. The limits of the CDR3 on the DNA are not certain, so only TCRdb's listed CDR3 is given. The chain couples TRBV7-2 to TRBJ2-7; the table calls TRBD1, which could not be checked here. The CDR3 is made up of 20 amino acids, end residues included. CDR1 SGHTA and CDR2 FQGNSA come from the germline V gene. The chain's CDR3 is CASSFYICSAREQGDNEQYF.

CDR3 region: CASSWGQGAPNTEAFF. The CDR3 DNA follows: TGTGCCAGCAGCTGGGGACAGGGGGCGCCGAACACTGAAGCTTTCTTT. The genes are TRBV7-9 and TRBJ1-1, with 12 bases identical to TRBD1. Germline CDR1 SEHNR, CDR2 FQNEAQ (reference sequence). J gave up 1 base and V 4 bases, and 4 bases lay outside the gene matches. The CDR3 spans 16 residues.

This clonotype was counted at least ten times. CDR3 sequence (DNA): TGTGCCAGCAGCCCGGGGACTAGTGGGTACGAGCAGTACTTC. Amino acids: CASSPGTSGYEQYF. V is TRBV7-7 and J is TRBJ2-7; 8 bases agree with TRBD2. Trimming at V came to 5 bases and at J to 4 bases, leaving 7 bases not matched to a gene. The CDR3 is 14 residues long. Germline CDR1 SSHAT, CDR2 FNYEAQ (reference sequence). The full variable domain, completed using reference TRBV7-7 and TRBJ2-7, is GAGVSQSPRYKVTKRGQDVTLRCDPISSHATLYWYQQALGQGPEFLTYFNYEAQPDKSGLPSDRFSAERPEGSISTLTIQRTEQRDSAMYRCASSPGTSGYEQYFGPGTRLTVT.

With respect to this clonotype: Here the CDR3 omits its conserved ending phenylalanine or tryptophan, so a read error is the likely source. The J gene is TRBJ2-2, the V gene TRBV7-2, with D possibly matching TRBD2 (6 bases). CDR3 length: 15 amino acids. Trimming removed 8 bases at V and 5 bases at J, with 18 bases between. Germline CDR1 and CDR2: SGHTA and FQGNSA. The CDR3 region has the DNA TGTGCCAGCTCCCCTAGTTCGGCGGGGACCGGGGAGCTGTTTCTT. It specifies CASSPSSAGTGELFL.

The V call is TRBV7-9, the J call TRBJ1-1; maybe TRBD1 (6 bases). Looked up from germline, CDR1 is SEHNR and CDR2 is FQNEAQ (reference sequence). The CDR3 is made up of 14 amino acids. V was clipped by 5 bases and J by 6 bases, with 16 bases between them. The CDR3 here is CASSLTGTRAEAFF. The CDR3 nucleotides read TGTGCCAGCAGCCTGACAGGTACGAGGGCTGAAGCTTTCTTT.

The chain uses TRBV19 and TRBJ2-2; possible D gene TRBD2, 6 bases. V shed 5 bases and J shed 2 bases, with 18 bases lying between them. The CDR3 covers 17 residues. Germline CDR1 LNHDA, CDR2 SQIVND (reference sequence). The CDR3 DNA reads as TGTGCCAGTAGTCCGACCGCCGGAGGGCCAAACACCGGGGAGCTGTTTTTT. It is translated as CASSPTAGGPNTGELFF.

This clonotype was recorded a few times. V gene TRBV13 combines with J gene TRBJ2-6; D is unclear. Germline-derived CDR1 and CDR2 are PRHDT and FYEKMQ (reference sequence). This CDR3 is built from 15 residues. V was shortened by 5 bases and J by 0 bases, with 8 bases between the two germline ends. The CDR3 sequence is CASSQAISGANVLTF. The CDR3 DNA sequence: TGTGCCAGCAGCCAGGCCATCTCTGGGGCCAACGTCCTGACTTTC. Full variable domain (missing parts from reference TRBV13 and TRBJ2-6): AAGVIQSPRHLIKEKRETATLKCYPIPRHDTVYWYQQGPGQDPQFLISFYEKMQSDKGSIPDRFSAQQFSDYHSELNMSSLELGDSALYFCASSQAISGANVLTFGAGSRLTVL.

This clonotype rates as medium-sized (0.01 to 0.1%). In nucleotides, the CDR3 is TGTGCCAGCAGCTTTACGAACACCGGGGAGCTGTTTTTT. It codes for CASSFTNTGELFF. J is TRBJ2-2 and V is TRBV7-2, with unresolved D. Trimming took 3 bases from V and 0 from J, leaving 2 bases between them. The germline V gene has CDR1 SGHTA and CDR2 FQGNSA. The CDR3 is made up of 13 amino acids. Variable domain in full (rest from reference TRBV7-2 and TRBJ2-2): GAGVSQSPSNKVTEKGKDVELRCDPISGHTALYWYRQSLGQGLEFLIYFQGNSAPDKSGLPSDRFSAERTGGSVSTLTIQRTQQEDSAVYLCASSFTNTGELFFGEGSRLTVL.

Details on this clonotype: Sequence at one end of the junction differs from germline and may be a read error. The V and J genes are TRBV7-2 and TRBJ2-5; possibly TRBD1 for D (7 bases). The CDR3 contains 15 residues. CDR1 is SGHTA and CDR2 is FQGNSA in the germline V gene. The CDR3 sequence: CASSLLLTGRETQYF. The CDR3 nucleotides are TGCGCCAGCAGCCTTCTCTTGACAGGGAGGGAGACCCAGTACTTC.

In this sample, this clonotype turned up many times. The chain combines TRBV7-3 with TRBJ2-2; 8 bases line up with TRBD1. The ends lost 2 bases at V and 6 bases at J; junction bases unmatched: 17. Germline loops: CDR1 SGHTA, CDR2 FQGTGA. This CDR3 spans 19 amino acids. The CDR3 region has the DNA TGTGCCAGCAGCTTACTGGCCCCCCTCGGACAGGGCCTGGCCGGGGAGCTGTTTTTT. This translates into CASSLLAPLGQGLAGELFF. Complete variable domain (other parts from reference TRBV7-3 and TRBJ2-2): GAGVSQTPSNKVTEKGKYVELRCDPISGHTALYWYRQSLGQGPEFLIYFQGTGAADDSGLPNDRFFAVRPEGSVSTLKIQRTERGDSAVYLCASSLLAPLGQGLAGELFFGEGSRLTVL.